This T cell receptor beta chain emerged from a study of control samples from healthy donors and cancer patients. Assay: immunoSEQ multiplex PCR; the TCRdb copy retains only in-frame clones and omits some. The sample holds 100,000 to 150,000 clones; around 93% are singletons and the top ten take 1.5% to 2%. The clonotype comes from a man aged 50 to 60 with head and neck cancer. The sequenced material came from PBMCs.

CDR3: CASSRTPGRSNEKLFF. In DNA form, the CDR3 reads TGTGCCAGCAGCCGTACGCCGGGACGGTCAAATGAAAAACTGTTTTTT. This sequence joins TRBV9 and TRBJ1-4, with a possible D match to TRBD1 (5 bases). CDR3 length: 16 residues. The germline gives CDR1 SGDLS, CDR2 YYNGEE. The V and J ends lost 4 bases and 5 bases respectively, with 18 bases between them. The full variable domain, in which reference TRBV9 and TRBJ1-4 provide the parts outside the CDR3, is DSGVTQTPKHLITATGQRVTLRCSPRSGDLSVYWYQQSLDQGLQFLIQYYNGEERAKGNILERFSAQQFPDLHSELNLSSLELGDSALYFCASSRTPGRSNEKLFFGSGTQLSVL.